The TCR beta chain under discussion was sequenced for a study of Ad26.COV2.S vaccination and SARS-CoV-2 variants. At the level of the study: Each vaccinee took Ad26.COV2.S intramuscularly, once or twice 56 days apart.

Treatment in this sample: over 15 received Ad26.COV2.S at low or high dose, single or two shots; roughly 5 received placebo; per-sample allocation not given. The samples were gathered on day 63 after the first injection of vaccine or placebo. Assay: immunoSEQ multiplex PCR; the TCRdb copy retains only in-frame clones and omits some. The table records approximately 300,000 clones, around four fifths of them present only once. V was clipped by 4 bases and J by 6 bases; unmatched bases: 11. The CDR3 covers 15 residues. Germline V gene data show CDR1 as SGHRS and CDR2 as YFSETQ. The source is a person between 18 and 60 years old who received the Ad26.COV2.S COVID-19 vaccine or a placebo. The starting material was peripheral blood, obtained in a trial of Ad26.COV2.S vaccine versus placebo. This rearrangement joins TRBV5-1 to TRBJ1-1, with 8 bases that match TRBD1. The CDR3 is CASSGLDRAPPEAFF. In DNA form, the CDR3 reads TGCGCCAGCAGCGGCCTGGACAGGGCCCCGCCTGAAGCTTTCTTT.